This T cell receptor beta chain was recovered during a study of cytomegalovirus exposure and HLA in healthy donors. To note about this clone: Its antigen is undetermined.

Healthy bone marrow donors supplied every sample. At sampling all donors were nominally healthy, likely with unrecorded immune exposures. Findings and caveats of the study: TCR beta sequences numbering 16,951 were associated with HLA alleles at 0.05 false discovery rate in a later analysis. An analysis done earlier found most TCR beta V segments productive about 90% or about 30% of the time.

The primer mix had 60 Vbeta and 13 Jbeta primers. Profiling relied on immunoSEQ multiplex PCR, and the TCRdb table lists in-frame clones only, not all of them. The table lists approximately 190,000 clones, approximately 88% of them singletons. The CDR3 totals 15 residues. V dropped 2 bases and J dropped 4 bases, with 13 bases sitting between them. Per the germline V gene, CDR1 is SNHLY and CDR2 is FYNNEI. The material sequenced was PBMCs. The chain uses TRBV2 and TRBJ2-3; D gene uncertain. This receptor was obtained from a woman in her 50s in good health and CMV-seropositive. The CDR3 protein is CASSESAVVSDTQYF. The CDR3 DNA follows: TGTGCCAGCAGTGAAAGTGCAGTCGTCTCAGATACGCAGTATTTT.